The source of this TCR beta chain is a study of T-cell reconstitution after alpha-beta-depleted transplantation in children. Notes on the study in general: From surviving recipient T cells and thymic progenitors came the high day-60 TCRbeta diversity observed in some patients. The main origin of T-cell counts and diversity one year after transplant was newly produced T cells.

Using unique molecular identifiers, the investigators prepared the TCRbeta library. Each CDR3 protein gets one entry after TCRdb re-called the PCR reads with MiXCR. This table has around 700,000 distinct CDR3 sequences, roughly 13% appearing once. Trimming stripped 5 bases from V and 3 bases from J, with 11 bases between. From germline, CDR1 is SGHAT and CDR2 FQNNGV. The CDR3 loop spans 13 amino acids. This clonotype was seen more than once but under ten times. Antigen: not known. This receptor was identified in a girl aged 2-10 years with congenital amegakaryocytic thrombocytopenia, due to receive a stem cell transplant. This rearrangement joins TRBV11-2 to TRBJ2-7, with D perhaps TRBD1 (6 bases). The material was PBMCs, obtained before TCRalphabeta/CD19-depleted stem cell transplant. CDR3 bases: TGTGCCAGCAGCGTACCGGGACACTACGAGCAGTACTTC. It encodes CASSVPGHYEQYF.